One sample yielded the 17 T cell receptor beta chains listed below, sequenced in a study of blood T cell repertoires in COVID-19. Only in-frame clones appear in the TCRdb table, and some are missing; sequencing was by immunoSEQ multiplex PCR. Of hundreds of thousands of clones in the sample, approximately 80% were seen once. Sequences were obtained from peripheral blood. The receptors shown here come from a human donor in a cohort sampled during active COVID-19.

The rearrangement links TRBV11-1 to TRBJ1-2, with 9 bases matching TRBD1. V lost 5 bases, J lost 12 bases, and 10 bases stayed unmatched. CDR1 and CDR2 from the germline V gene are SGHAT and FQDESV (reference sequence). This CDR3 is 13 amino acids long. CDR3 region: CASSAPGTGSHTF. CDR3 coding DNA: TGTGCCAGCAGCGCCCCCGGGACAGGGAGCCACACCTTC. The whole variable domain, filled in from reference TRBV11-1 and TRBJ1-2, reads EAEVAQSPRYKITEKSQAVAFWCDPISGHATLYWYRQILGQGPELLVQFQDESVVDDSQLPKDRFSAERLKGVDSTLKIQPAELGDSAMYLCASSAPGTGSHTFGSGTRLTVV.

The chain is built from TRBV3-1 (or the pseudogene TRBV3-2) and TRBJ2-5; D might be TRBD1 (6 bases). Germline V gene sequence: CDR1 LGHDT, CDR2 YNNKEL (reference sequence). The CDR3 consists of 15 residues. V was clipped by 4 bases and J by 5 bases, with 17 bases between them. The CDR3 region is CASSPGVGAGETQYF. CDR3 nucleotides: TGTGCCAGCAGCCCGGGTGTGGGGGCCGGGGAGACCCAGTACTTC.

The rearrangement links TRBV27 to TRBJ1-2; TRBD1 matches at 8 bases. V was pared by 2 bases and J by 8 bases, with 19 bases of the junction left unmatched. This CDR3 spans 18 amino acids. Germline CDR1 is MNHEY and CDR2 is SMNVEV (reference sequence). The CDR3 here is CASSLLGFSPGGAGGYTF. The CDR3 DNA follows: TGTGCCAGCAGTTTACTCGGCTTTTCGCCAGGGGGCGCAGGCGGCTACACCTTC.

J is TRBJ2-7 and V is TRBV18; weak D call: TRBD1 (5 bases). The CDR3 extends over 14 amino acids. The germline gives CDR1 KGHSH, CDR2 LQKENI. V lost 2 bases to trimming and J lost 3 bases, with 11 bases between them. The DNA of the CDR3 is TGTGCCAGCTCACCAGCAGACAGTCTCTACGAGCAGTACTTC. This translates into CASSPADSLYEQYF.

This sequence joins TRBV19 and TRBJ1-2; maybe TRBD1 (5 bases). Germline V CDR1 and CDR2: LNHDA, SQIVND (reference sequence). With 5 bases removed from V and 6 bases from J, the gap between germline ends came to 13 bases. CDR3 length equals 13 residues. The CDR3 nucleotides read TGTGCCAGTAGTTTGGGGGGGTTCGATGGCTACACCTTC. Its translation: CASSLGGFDGYTF.

The V call is TRBV4-2, the J call TRBJ1-5; weak D call: TRBD1 (5 bases). This CDR3 has 15 residues. In germline, CDR1 is LGHNA, CDR2 YNFKEQ. Deletions cut 5 bases from V and 2 bases from J, with 13 bases between. This CDR3 is CASSSLGQGNQPQHF. CDR3 DNA sequence: TGTGCCAGCAGCTCATTGGGGCAGGGCAATCAGCCCCAGCATTTT.

This chain links TRBV5-1 with TRBJ1-1, with TRBD1 identical over 7 bases. This CDR3 contains 15 residues. Germline assignment: CDR1 SGHRS and CDR2 YFSETQ. The V and J ends lost 3 bases and 5 bases, in that order; junction bases with no gene match: 10. The CDR3 here is CASSSWTGLGTEAFF. As DNA, the CDR3 is TGCGCCAGCAGCTCATGGACAGGTTTGGGGACTGAAGCTTTCTTT.

This clone was seen a few times. The rearrangement links TRBV5-1 to TRBJ2-7, with 12 bases aligning to TRBD1. With 0 bases clipped from V and 6 bases from J, the junction kept 10 bases outside the gene matches. The CDR3 runs 17 residues. The germline V gene encodes CDR1 SGHRS and CDR2 YFSETQ. The CDR3 spells CASSLVGRGQGAIEQYF. CDR3 sequence (DNA): TGCGCCAGCAGCTTGGTGGGCAGGGGACAGGGGGCGATCGAGCAGTACTTC.

This clone was counted a single time. The V gene is TRBV27, the J gene TRBJ1-2; 9 positions match TRBD1. In germline, CDR1 is MNHEY, CDR2 SMNVEV (reference sequence). The CDR3 sequence is 14 residues long. J lost 7 bases, V lost 5 bases, and 8 bases had no gene match. CDR3 loop: CASSPSGTGFGYTF. The CDR3 DNA reads as TGTGCCAGCAGTCCTTCCGGGACAGGGTTTGGCTACACCTTC.

The CDR3 DNA follows: TGTGCCAGCAGCGTTGGGGCCTCTGGAAACACCATATATTTT. Translation gives CASSVGASGNTIYF. The chain uses TRBV13 and TRBJ1-3; possible D gene TRBD1, 5 bases. Germline V CDR1 and CDR2: PRHDT, FYEKMQ (reference sequence). The CDR3 runs to 14 residues. V gave up 5 bases and J gave up 0 bases, with 8 bases separating them.

The rearrangement joins TRBV4-1 to TRBJ2-5, with D maybe TRBD1 (6 bases). The CDR3 loop spans 15 amino acids. V was clipped by 5 bases and J by 3 bases, with 16 bases between them. The germline V gene encodes CDR1 MGHRA and CDR2 YSYEKL. The CDR3 region is CASSVLGQSEETQYF. As DNA, the CDR3 is TGCGCCAGCAGCGTCCTCGGACAGTCCGAAGAGACCCAGTACTTC.

This clone was seen a few times. The chain recombines TRBV7-6 with TRBJ2-7; weak D call: TRBD2 (6 bases). This CDR3 contains 15 residues. Deletions cut 4 bases from V and 1 base from J, with 14 bases between. From germline, CDR1 is SGHVS and CDR2 FNYEAQ. CDR3 DNA: TGTGCCAGCAGCTCCTCCCGGGGGTTATCCTACGAGCAGTACTTC. It codes for CASSSSRGLSYEQYF.

The V and J genes are TRBV5-1 and TRBJ2-3; 12 bases are shared with TRBD2. The junction had 11 bases not matched to a gene; V was cut back by 0 bases and J by 6 bases. This CDR3 has 18 residues. Germline values: CDR1 SGHRS, CDR2 YFSETQ. CDR3 sequence (DNA): TGCGCCAGCAGCTTGGGGCTCCTAGCGGGGGGGCCTGGCGATACGCAGTATTTT. Amino acids: CASSLGLLAGGPGDTQYF.

The chain recombines TRBV6-2 or TRBV6-3 with TRBJ1-1; D is perhaps TRBD1 (6 bases). The germline gives CDR1 MNHEY, CDR2 SVGEGT. V lost 0 bases and J 11 bases, leaving 13 bases between the germline ends. The CDR3 sequence is 13 residues long. The CDR3 DNA reads as TGTGCCAGCAGTTACTCGATGTCAGGGGAGGCTTTCTTT. Amino acid sequence: CASSYSMSGEAFF.

The chain employs TRBV5-5 and TRBJ1-3; no firm D call. The V end was cut by 4 bases, the J end by 0 bases, with 8 bases between. CDR3 length: 14 residues. Per germline, CDR1 SGHKS and CDR2 YYEKEE (reference sequence). This CDR3 reads CASSSLDSGNTIYF. The CDR3 nucleotides read TGTGCCAGCAGCAGTTTAGACTCTGGAAACACCATATATTTT.

This clone has just one count. This sequence joins TRBV3-1 (or the pseudogene TRBV3-2) and TRBJ1-1; 10 positions match TRBD1. After removal of 1 base from V and 1 base from J, the junction contained 0 bases not matched to a gene. The germline CDR1 and CDR2 sequences are LGHDT and YNNKEL (reference sequence). The CDR3 covers 15 residues. The CDR3 DNA sequence: TGTGCCAGCAGCCAAGGGGACAGGGGGAACACTGAAGCTTTCTTT. Translation: CASSQGDRGNTEAFF.

The rearrangement uses TRBV29-1 and TRBJ2-5, with D possibly TRBD1 on 5 matching bases. Between the trimmed V and J ends, which lost 3 bases and 5 bases, there was a span of 10 bases. The CDR3 has 12 amino acids. Germline lookup yields CDR1 SQVTM and CDR2 ANQGSEA. This CDR3 reads CSVDPGWETQYF. The CDR3 DNA is TGCAGCGTTGATCCAGGGTGGGAGACCCAGTACTTC.